Below, 18 T cell receptor beta chains from the same sample are listed, as sequenced in a study of blood T cell repertoires in COVID-19. Here immunoSEQ multiplex PCR was the method, and the copy in TCRdb shows in-frame clones only, minus some. This sample has 360,000 or so clones, with roughly 86% found just once. Material: PBMCs or T cells enriched from blood (not recorded which). The receptors here all came from a woman in her 30s who had been exposed to COVID-19.

The chain is built from TRBV28 and TRBJ1-2, with TRBD1 matching 12 bases. This CDR3 has 15 amino acids. The ends lost 2 bases at V and 8 bases at J; junction bases unmatched: 6. Germline-derived CDR1 and CDR2 are MDHEN and SYDVKM. DNA for the CDR3: TGTGCCAGCAGTTTACCCGGGACAGGGGGCGAGGGCTACACCTTC. Its protein is CASSLPGTGGEGYTF.

This chain connects TRBV27 to TRBJ2-5; 13 positions match TRBD2. The CDR3 totals 17 residues. Germline lookup yields CDR1 MNHEY and CDR2 SMNVEV (reference sequence). V shed 5 bases and J 5 bases; nucleotides not matched to a gene: 11. CDR3 bases: TGTGCCAGCAGTCCAACTAGCGGGAGGGCCTCTTGGGAGACCCAGTACTTC. It codes for CASSPTSGRASWETQYF.

The rearrangement joins TRBV28 to TRBJ1-5; 8 nucleotides agree with TRBD1. Per germline, CDR1 MDHEN and CDR2 SYDVKM. The CDR3 has 15 amino acids. V was clipped by 5 bases and J by 6 bases; unmatched bases: 9. The CDR3 DNA is TGTGCCAGCAGTGCGTGGACAGGGTCCGGTCAGCCCCAGCATTTT. Its protein is CASSAWTGSGQPQHF.

This sequence joins TRBV18 and TRBJ2-2; TRBD1 might be the D (6 bases). Germline CDR1 reads KGHSH; CDR2 reads LQKENI. The V end lost 3 bases, the J end lost 0 bases, and 11 bases lay between the germline ends. This CDR3 contains 16 residues. Here the CDR3 reads CASSPRTDSNTGELFF. CDR3 bases: TGTGCCAGCTCACCTAGGACAGATTCGAACACCGGGGAGCTGTTTTTT.

The rearrangement links TRBV5-6 to TRBJ2-4; no clear D gene. Per the germline V gene, CDR1 is SGHDT and CDR2 is YYEEEE. This CDR3 contains 12 residues. V lost 1 base to trimming and J lost 7 bases, with 6 bases between them. Here the CDR3 reads CASSLNSNIQYF. In nucleotides, the CDR3 is TGTGCCAGCAGCTTGAATTCGAACATTCAGTACTTC.

The V and J genes are TRBV7-3 and TRBJ2-1, with 10 bases identical to TRBD2. The CDR3 runs 16 residues. Trimming removed 0 bases from V and 3 bases from J; junction bases left unmatched: 2. Germline-derived CDR1 and CDR2 are SGHTA and FQGTGA. Here the CDR3 reads CASSLTGTSVYNEQFF. Written as DNA, the CDR3 is TGTGCCAGCAGCTTAACCGGGACTAGCGTCTACAATGAGCAGTTCTTC.

In its sample, this clone was seen a few times. V is TRBV7-3 and J is TRBJ1-2; 7 nucleotides line up with TRBD1. V dropped 9 bases and J dropped 4; count of bases not matched to a gene: 11. The CDR3 has 14 residues. Germline V lookup: CDR1 SGHTA, CDR2 FQGTGA. The CDR3 DNA sequence: TGTGCCAGTGTAGAGGGGGCGAAGGGCTATGGCTACACCTTC. Amino acid sequence: CASVEGAKGYGYTF.

This clone was recorded once. This chain uses TRBV11-2 with TRBJ2-7; 10 bases are a match to TRBD2. V lost 5 bases to trimming and J lost 0 bases; unmatched junction nucleotides: 10. The V gene's germline CDR1 is SGHAT and CDR2 FQNNGV. CDR3 length: 17 amino acids. This CDR3 is CASSPRGLANSSYEQYF. CDR3 in DNA: TGTGCCAGCAGCCCTCGGGGACTAGCGAATAGCTCCTACGAGCAGTACTTC.

The chain carries TRBV9 and TRBJ1-3; a weak D match, TRBD1 (5 bases). The length of the CDR3 is 14 residues. The germline V gene encodes CDR1 SGDLS and CDR2 YYNGEE. Deletions cut 0 bases from V and 2 bases from J, with 6 bases between. CDR3 DNA: TGTGCCAGCAGCGTAGAGGGGACTGGAAACACCATATATTTT. This encodes CASSVEGTGNTIYF.

The chain carries TRBV7-6 and TRBJ1-2; a possible D gene is TRBD1 (6 bases). The CDR3 sequence is 13 residues long. The V end lost 4 bases, the J end lost 6 bases, and 12 bases lay between the germline ends. The germline V gene has CDR1 SGHVS and CDR2 FNYEAQ. CDR3 residues: CASSSFRDNGYTF. CDR3 in DNA: TGTGCCAGCAGCTCCTTCCGGGACAATGGCTACACCTTC. The variable domain in full, completed from reference TRBV7-6 and TRBJ1-2, reads GAGVSQSPRYKVTKRGQDVALRCDPISGHVSLYWYRQALGQGPEFLTYFNYEAQQDKSGLPNDRFSAERPEGSISTLTIQRTEQRDSAMYRCASSSFRDNGYTFGSGTRLTVV.

This clone was seen once. The chain combines TRBV5-6 with TRBJ2-4; TRBD2 matches at 8 bases. Germline V gene sequence: CDR1 SGHDT, CDR2 YYEEEE. V was pared by 5 bases and J by 9 bases, with 13 bases of the junction left unmatched. This CDR3 has 15 amino acids. CDR3 in amino acids: CASSPSPGLGGIQYF. CDR3 DNA: TGTGCCAGCAGTCCCTCTCCGGGACTAGGCGGCATTCAGTACTTC.

The rearrangement links TRBV5-1 to TRBJ2-1; D possibly corresponds to TRBD2 (6 bases). Germline CDR1 reads SGHRS; CDR2 reads YFSETQ. Trimming took off 3 bases at V and 6 bases at J, with 19 bases between the two ends. This CDR3 contains 16 residues. This CDR3 reads CASSSSGVGTFNEQFF. DNA for the CDR3: TGCGCCAGCAGCTCTTCGGGAGTCGGAACTTTCAATGAGCAGTTCTTC.

This clone came up a few times. In DNA, the CDR3 is TGTGCCAGTAGTTTTAGCGGGAGTAGGAATGAGCAGTTCTTC. Translating it yields CASSFSGSRNEQFF. The chain is built from TRBV19 and TRBJ2-1; 9 nucleotides match TRBD2. The CDR3 sequence is 14 residues long. The J segment lost 7 bases and the V segment lost 5 bases, leaving 6 bases of the junction unmatched. CDR1 is LNHDA and CDR2 is SQIVND in the germline V gene (reference sequence).

The chain recombines TRBV5-1 with TRBJ2-3; a possible D gene is TRBD2 (6 bases). CDR3 length equals 14 residues. Germline-derived CDR1 and CDR2 are SGHRS and YFSETQ. The V end was cut by 7 bases, the J end by 0 bases, with 12 bases between. CDR3 nucleotide sequence: TGCGCCAGCCGGGGAGGTCCTAGCACAGATACGCAGTATTTT. Translation: CASRGGPSTDTQYF.

This clone showed up just once. V gene TRBV5-1 combines with J gene TRBJ1-6; D ambiguous. CDR3 length: 12 amino acids. V was trimmed by 7 bases and J by 8 bases, leaving 10 bases between them. Germline V gene sequence: CDR1 SGHRS, CDR2 YFSETQ. The CDR3 region has the DNA TGCGCCAGCCGGTCTCTGGATTCACCCCTCCACTTT. Translating gives CASRSLDSPLHF.

The genes are TRBV18 and TRBJ1-5; 9 nucleotides match TRBD1. CDR3 length: 19 amino acids. The germline V gene has CDR1 KGHSH and CDR2 LQKENI. Trimming removed 2 bases from V and 5 bases from J; junction bases left unmatched: 16. DNA for the CDR3: TGTGCCAGCTCACCAGGGCCGGGACAGGGTCTGATTAGTGATCAGCCCCAGCATTTT. It codes for CASSPGPGQGLISDQPQHF. The full variable domain, its missing parts supplied by reference TRBV18 and TRBJ1-5, is NAGVMQNPRHLVRRRGQEARLRCSPMKGHSHVYWYRQLPEEGLKFMVYLQKENIIDESGMPKERFSAEFPKEGPSILRIQQVVRGDSAAYFCASSPGPGQGLISDQPQHFGDGTRLSIL.

J is TRBJ2-7 and V is TRBV28; possible D gene TRBD2, 5 bases. Germline lookup yields CDR1 MDHEN and CDR2 SYDVKM. The germline V and J ends were trimmed by 3 bases and 7 bases, with 13 bases remaining between them. This CDR3 comprises 13 residues. In nucleotides, the CDR3 is TGTGCCAGCAGTTTTTCGAGGGTTTGGGAGCAGTACTTC. This sequence encodes CASSFSRVWEQYF. The whole variable domain, filled in from reference TRBV28 and TRBJ2-7, reads DVKVTQSSRYLVKRTGEKVFLECVQDMDHENMFWYRQDPGLGLRLIYFSYDVKMKEKGDIPEGYSVSREKKERFSLILESASTNQTSMYLCASSFSRVWEQYFGPGTRLTVT.

This sequence joins TRBV19 and TRBJ2-6; D might be TRBD2 (5 bases). The V end lost 5 bases, the J end lost 0 bases, and 8 bases lay between the germline ends. This CDR3 has 15 residues. Germline CDR1 and CDR2: LNHDA and SQIVND (reference sequence). CDR3 residues: CASSVRDSGANVLTF. CDR3 in DNA: TGTGCCAGTAGTGTGAGGGACTCTGGGGCCAACGTCCTGACTTTC.